The 18 T cell receptor beta chains below were found in one sample sequenced in a study of spatial heterogeneity in lung cancer. Using its own MiXCR run on the 5' RACE reads, TCRdb lists one record per CDR3 protein. The sample yields about 50,000 distinct CDR3 sequences, 7.5% to 9% seen once. The time point was: sample taken at primary tumor resection. Extraction of whole RNA from tumor, nontumor lung or frozen PBMC preceded unsorted sequencing. The source was PBMCs, collected at surgery. All receptors derive from a female donor with early-stage non-small cell lung cancer.

This clonotype was recorded many times. The chain joins TRBV29-1 to TRBJ1-1; D call uncertain. The CDR3 contains 11 residues. Per the germline V gene, CDR1 is SQVTM and CDR2 is ANQGSEA. V was pared by 7 bases and J by 4 bases, with 10 bases between. CDR3 nucleotide sequence: TGCAGCGGCGGCTCGAGCACTGAAGCTTTCTTT. Amino acids: CSGGSSTEAFF.

This clonotype was counted only a few times. The chain has TRBV4-1 and TRBJ2-2, with 10 bases aligning to TRBD1. CDR3 length: 16 amino acids. The V and J ends lost 1 base and 6 bases, in that order; junction bases with no gene match: 5. Germline V gene sequence: CDR1 MGHRA, CDR2 YSYEKL. CDR3 in DNA: TGCGCCAGCAGCCAAGCGGGACAGGGGATTCCCGGGGAGCTGTTTTTT. As protein: CASSQAGQGIPGELFF.

The sample holds many counts of this clonotype. CDR3 DNA: TGTGCCAGCAGTAACCCGGGACTAGCGGGGTACGAGCAGTACTTC. Translated: CASSNPGLAGYEQYF. This rearrangement joins TRBV25-1 to TRBJ2-7, with TRBD2 matching over 13 bases. Germline CDR1 reads MGHDK; CDR2 reads SYGVNS. CDR3 size: 15 residues. The ends lost 5 bases at V and 4 bases at J; junction bases unmatched: 5.

CDR3 sequence reads: CASSYGTYEQYF. The CDR3 DNA sequence: TGTGCCAGCAGTTACGGGACTTACGAGCAGTACTTC. J is TRBJ2-7 and V is TRBV6-6, with D perhaps TRBD2 (6 bases). The CDR3 has 12 residues. The V end was cut by 2 bases, the J end by 4 bases, with 6 bases between. CDR1 and CDR2 (germline): MNHNY, SVGAGI (reference sequence).

This clonotype appeared a few times. V is TRBV2 and J is TRBJ1-2; the match to TRBD1 covers 8 bases. The CDR3 extends over 13 amino acids. Trimming took 6 bases from V and 6 from J; bases not matched to a gene: 6. Germline lookup yields CDR1 SNHLY and CDR2 FYNNEI. The CDR3, as DNA: TGTGCCAGCAGAGAGACAGGGGTAGATGGCTACACCTTC. Translation gives CASRETGVDGYTF.

This clonotype was observed a few times. The chain has TRBV5-4 and TRBJ2-5; D is perhaps TRBD1 (6 bases). CDR3 length: 16 amino acids. From germline, CDR1 is SGHNT and CDR2 YYREEE (reference sequence). Deletions cut 2 bases from V and 2 bases from J, with 16 bases between. The CDR3 reads CASSFGDLGAQETQYF. Written as DNA, the CDR3 is TGTGCCAGCAGCTTCGGAGACCTGGGGGCTCAAGAGACCCAGTACTTC.

This clonotype was detected ten times or more. This sequence joins TRBV7-2 and TRBJ2-5, with D tentatively TRBD2 (6 bases). This CDR3 spans 13 amino acids. Germline CDR1 reads SGHTA; CDR2 reads FQGNSA. The CDR3 DNA follows: TGTGCGGGAGGCAGGGCCGGCGTAGAGACCCAGTACTTC. Encoded protein: CAGGRAGVETQYF.

The rearrangement links TRBV28 to TRBJ2-1; D is undetermined. The V end was cut by 1 base, the J end by 7 bases, with 11 bases between. Per the germline V gene, CDR1 is MDHEN and CDR2 is SYDVKM. There are 14 residues in the CDR3. CDR3: CASSLSGWANEQFF. DNA of the CDR3: TGTGCCAGCAGTTTATCCGGGTGGGCAAATGAGCAGTTCTTC. The full variable domain, its missing parts supplied by reference TRBV28 and TRBJ2-1, is DVKVTQSSRYLVKRTGEKVFLECVQDMDHENMFWYRQDPGLGLRLIYFSYDVKMKEKGDIPEGYSVSREKKERFSLILESASTNQTSMYLCASSLSGWANEQFFGPGTRLTVL.

This clonotype was recorded many times. The chain carries TRBV20-1 and TRBJ2-7; no firm D call. This CDR3 has 11 amino acids. Germline-derived CDR1 and CDR2 are DFQATT and SNEGSKA (reference sequence). Trimming removed 4 bases from V and 0 bases from J, with 4 bases in between. CDR3 coding DNA: TGCAGTGCTACCCTCTCCTACGAGCAGTACTTC. Protein product: CSATLSYEQYF.

CDR3 coding DNA: TGCAGTGCTCAGGCCGGGACAGGGGCCGACTACGAGCAGTACTTC. Its protein is CSAQAGTGADYEQYF. V usage is TRBV20-1 and J usage is TRBJ2-7; 10 bases fit TRBD1. CDR1 is DFQATT and CDR2 is SNEGSKA in the germline V gene (reference sequence). Trimming at V came to 5 bases and at J to 3 bases, leaving 10 bases not matched to a gene. The CDR3 contains 15 residues.

There are a few counts of this clonotype. V usage is TRBV14 and J usage is TRBJ1-6; 9 nucleotides match TRBD1. V shed 4 bases and J 9 bases; nucleotides not matched to a gene: 7. Germline V gene data show CDR1 as SGHDN and CDR2 as FVKESK. The CDR3 loop spans 15 amino acids. CDR3 sequence reads: CASSPDGTGTSPLHF. Written as DNA, the CDR3 is TGTGCCAGCAGCCCGGACGGGACAGGGACTTCACCCCTCCACTTT. Together with reference TRBV14 and TRBJ1-6, the CDR3 gives the full variable domain: EAGVTQFPSHSVIEKGQTVTLRCDPISGHDNLYWYRRVMGKEIKFLLHFVKESKQDESGMPNNRFLAERTGGTYSTLKVQPAELEDSGVYFCASSPDGTGTSPLHFGNGTRLTVT.

V gene TRBV14 combines with J gene TRBJ2-5; D gene ambiguous. V was pared by 4 bases and J by 3 bases, with 9 bases between. Germline CDR1 and CDR2: SGHDN and FVKESK. The CDR3 runs to 13 residues. DNA of the CDR3: TGTGCCAGCAGCCGGTTCAGGAAAGAGACCCAGTACTTC. Translation: CASSRFRKETQYF.

The V and J genes are TRBV7-2 and TRBJ2-3, with D perhaps matching TRBD1 (6 bases). CDR1 is SGHTA, CDR2 FQGNSA, per germline. This CDR3 has 16 residues. Trimming cost V 5 bases and J 6 bases, with 21 bases left between them. The CDR3 DNA reads as TGTGCCAGCAGCCCCGACCGGGACACAGGAACGGATACGCAGTATTTT. This gives the protein CASSPDRDTGTDTQYF. Looking up the rest from reference TRBV7-2 and TRBJ2-3 gives the full variable domain: GAGVSQSPSNKVTEKGKDVELRCDPISGHTALYWYRQSLGQGLEFLIYFQGNSAPDKSGLPSDRFSAERTGGSVSTLTIQRTQQEDSAVYLCASSPDRDTGTDTQYFGPGTRLTVL.

This clonotype was recorded many times. V is TRBV7-9 and J is TRBJ2-5; either TRBD1 or TRBD2 may supply D (5 bases each). Germline V gives CDR1 SEHNR, CDR2 FQNEAQ (reference sequence). The CDR3 covers 17 residues. Deletions cut 3 bases from V and 4 bases from J, with 21 bases between. The CDR3 region is CASSFSQGVVSRETQYF. Written as DNA, the CDR3 is TGTGCCAGCAGCTTCAGCCAGGGAGTTGTCTCGAGAGAGACCCAGTACTTC.

DNA for the CDR3: TGTGCCAGCAGCTTGCCAGGACAGTCAACCTATAATTCACCCCTCCACTTT. Translation: CASSLPGQSTYNSPLHF. The chain uses TRBV5-4 and TRBJ1-6; D is possibly TRBD1 (6 bases). The CDR3 contains 17 residues. Germline V gives CDR1 SGHNT, CDR2 YYREEE (reference sequence). Trimming stripped 1 base from V and 2 bases from J, with 13 bases between. Based on the CDR3 plus reference TRBV5-4 and TRBJ1-6, the full variable domain is ETGVTQSPTHLIKTRGQQVTLRCSSQSGHNTVSWYQQALGQGPQFIFQYYREEENGRGNFPPRFSGLQFPNYSSELNVNALELDDSALYLCASSLPGQSTYNSPLHFGNGTRLTVT.

This clonotype has only a few counts. The V call is TRBV6-2 or TRBV6-3, the J call TRBJ2-1, with a tentative D call TRBD2 (7 bases). V was cut by 9 bases and J by 2 bases, with 17 bases left in between. CDR3 size: 15 residues. Germline V lookup: CDR1 MNHEY, CDR2 SVGEGT. The CDR3 nucleotides are TGTGCCAGTGGTAGGGGGGGAGGGGCCTACAATGAGCAGTTCTTC. Its protein is CASGRGGGAYNEQFF.

The table lists this clonotype with many counts. The chain joins TRBV6-5 to TRBJ2-2; the D is unclear. The germline CDR1 and CDR2 sequences are MNHEY and SVGAGI. CDR3 size: 15 residues. With 4 bases removed from V and 0 bases from J, the gap between germline ends came to 9 bases. This CDR3 is CASSSPPANTGELFF. The CDR3 nucleotides are TGTGCCAGCAGTTCCCCGCCGGCGAACACCGGGGAGCTGTTTTTT.

A few counts support this clonotype. The chain joins TRBV5-1 to TRBJ2-2; D possibly matches TRBD1 or TRBD2 (5 bases each). There are 15 residues in the CDR3. V lost 2 bases and J lost 6, with 14 bases in between. Germline loops: CDR1 SGHRS, CDR2 YFSETQ. The CDR3 protein is CASSFPQGSAGELFF. The CDR3 region has the DNA TGCGCCAGCAGCTTCCCTCAGGGTAGCGCCGGGGAGCTGTTTTTT.